This T cell receptor (beta chain) was obtained from a study of T cell clonality in common variable immunodeficiency (dated by TCRdb to the mid-2010s). This clone was recorded many times. No cognate antigen has been identified for it. The read gets to within 3 residues of the CDR3 end, and the germline J gene fills in the rest. The CDR3, cysteine through phenylalanine, is 17 amino acids long. Shown are 42 bases from within the CDR3, in frame from base 1. V trim: 6 bases; J trim: 2 bases; unmatched bases: 14. The germline V gene specifies MNHEY as CDR1 and SVGEGT as CDR2. Summary of the overall study and its limitations: Despite equal DNA input, controls averaged approximately 88,000 unique sequences per sample versus about 31,547 in CVID samples. Reportedly, TCRbeta sequences from CVID had fewer deletions and N-nucleotide insertions, and highly modified clones with 13 or more V deletions were absent from CVID. According to the authors, figuring out what caused the increased clonality in CVID would require sequencing the repertoires of T cell subpopulations. Increased TCRbeta clonality was found in CVID subjects compared with healthy controls (t-test p = 0.018), with the increase being most characteristic of about a third of subjects. CVID subjects shared fewer TCRbeta clones with each other than healthy controls did (p < 0.0001). Differences among patients in the CVID cohort limited the correlations between repertoire features and clinical complications.

Both CVID patients and healthy controls were predominantly of Caucasian heritage. Heparinized peripheral whole blood samples of roughly 5 to 8.5 ml were obtained from each donor. Genomic DNA from adults with common variable immune deficiency (CVID) and from healthy adult controls was used for sequencing of TCRbeta CDR3 repertoires. The control group comprised some 22 healthy adult volunteers, roughly twelve female and 10 male, aged about 23 to 75 years with a mean age of approximately 31. Diluted blood was density-centrifuged over Hypaque 1077 or Ficoll-Paque to isolate peripheral blood mononuclear cells. Genomic DNA was obtained from unsorted mononuclear cells through either Qiagen column purification or a centrifugation-based method. CVID samples and control samples contributed equivalent amounts of genomic DNA as sequencing input. For every sample, a 60 bp segment covering the rearranged TCRbeta CDR3 region was amplified and then sequenced. The immunoSEQ assay, a bias-corrected multiplex PCR combined with high-throughput sequencing, was used for TCRbeta amplification. The paper's data handling went like this. Every unique nucleotide sequence was considered a clone and was annotated with V, D and J genes, copy number and frequency. Sequences were labeled productive if in frame, and non-productive if out of frame or containing stop codons. As previously described, clonality was computed from Shannon's entropy. Mean CDR3 Kyte-Doolittle hydropathy was derived from the predicted amino acid sequences of productive clones. Scaled V gene usage was hierarchically clustered using Manhattan distance and complete linkage with the R hclust function. Sharing of clones by CDR3 amino acid sequence was evaluated through resampling of 12 repertoires per group over 100 rounds. The repertoires were searched for more than 65 published EBV-specific and roughly 240 published CMV-specific TCRbeta sequences. After two CVID samples that produced fewer than 10,000 sequences were dropped from the analysis, 42 CVID repertoires remained. This immuneACCESS table, as held by TCRdb, lists in-frame sequences with V and J called but not all clones. Of the missing ones, under half trace to an unresolved V gene in checked studies; the others have no known cause. The V and J calls and clone size are taken from that table; D and trimming were inferred from the DNA. Here the sample lists under 45,000 clones, none seen once only. The ten largest clones add up to over 1.2% of the sample.

The sequenced sample consisted of peripheral blood mononuclear cells. This receptor chain uses TRBV6-2 or TRBV6-3 and TRBJ2-7; 9 of the junction bases match TRBD1. This receptor was taken from a person aged 18 to 75 in good health. CDR3 DNA (partial): TGTGCCAGCAGAAAATCCGGGACAGGGTTTCCACCCTACGAG. The encoded protein is CASRKSGTGFPPYE. The CDR3 as a whole reads CASRKSGTGFPPYEQYF.